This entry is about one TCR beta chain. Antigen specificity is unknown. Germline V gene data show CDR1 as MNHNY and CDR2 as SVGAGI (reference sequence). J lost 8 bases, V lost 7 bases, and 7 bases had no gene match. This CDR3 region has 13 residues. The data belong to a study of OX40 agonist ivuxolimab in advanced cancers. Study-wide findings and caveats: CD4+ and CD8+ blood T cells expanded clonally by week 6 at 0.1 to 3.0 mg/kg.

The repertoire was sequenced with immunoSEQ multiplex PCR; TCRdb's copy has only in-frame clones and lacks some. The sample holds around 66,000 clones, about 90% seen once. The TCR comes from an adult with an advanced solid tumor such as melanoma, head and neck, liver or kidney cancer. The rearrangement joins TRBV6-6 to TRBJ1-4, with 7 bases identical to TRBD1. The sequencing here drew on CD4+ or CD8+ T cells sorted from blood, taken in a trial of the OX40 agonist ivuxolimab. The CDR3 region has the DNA TGTGCCAGCAAGGGGGCGGACTCCGAAAAACTGTTTTTT. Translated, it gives CASKGADSEKLFF.